This is a list of T cell receptor beta chains from one sample in a study of T cells in Graves' hyperthyroidism and ophthalmopathy. TCRdb reprocessed the multiplex PCR reads via MiXCR and lists one record per CDR3 protein. Of some 760,000 distinct CDR3 sequences in the sample, 14% were seen once. Input material: blood. The receptors here all came from a woman younger than 35 with Graves' hyperthyroidism. Each CDR3 is given with its conserved first and last residue. Each record gives: CDR3 length, D gene, V gene, clone size, J gene, CDR3 DNA, CDR3 protein. The D gene is left open where the match is weak. Not every row has a clone size; where given, it reads once, few, many or a size class.

length: 16
D: .
V: TRBV7-8
size: .
J: TRBJ1-2
DNA: TGTGCCAGCAGCTCCTTCAGGGGTCAGGGAAGCTATGGCTACACCTTC
CDR3: CASSSFRGQGSYGYTF

length: 14
D: TRBD1
V: TRBV6-2/TRBV6-3
size: .
J: TRBJ1-5
DNA: TGTGCCAGCAGTATGGACAGGTACAATCAGCCCCAGCATTTT
CDR3: CASSMDRYNQPQHF

length: 11
D: .
V: TRBV6-1
size: .
J: TRBJ2-3
DNA: TGTGCCAGCATCCGGACCCTTAGGGGGTATTTT
CDR3: CASIRTLRGYF

length: 13
D: TRBD1
V: TRBV5-1
size: .
J: TRBJ1-1
DNA: TGCGCCAGCACCCAGACAGGGACTTCTGAAGCTTTCTTT
CDR3: CASTQTGTSEAFF

length: 11
D: .
V: TRBV18
size: .
J: TRBJ2-5
DNA: TGTACCAGCTCAGGGGCCGAGACCCAGTACTTC
CDR3: CTSSGAETQYF

length: 15
D: TRBD1
V: TRBV19
size: few
J: TRBJ1-6
DNA: TGTGCCAGTAGTATGGGACAGGCAGGCTCCTCACCCCTCCACTTT
CDR3: CASSMGQAGSSPLHF

length: 15
D: .
V: TRBV28
size: many
J: TRBJ1-2
DNA: TGTGCCAGCAGTCTCGCTCTCGGGGCTAACTATGGCTACACCTTC
CDR3: CASSLALGANYGYTF

length: 17
D: TRBD2
V: TRBV6-2/TRBV6-3
size: many
J: TRBJ2-5
DNA: TGTGCCAGCAGTTACCCCTACGCGGGAGTAAGGAGGGAGACCCAGTACTTC
CDR3: CASSYPYAGVRRETQYF

length: 17
D: .
V: TRBV7-9
size: few
J: TRBJ2-3
DNA: TGTGCCAGCAGCTTGGTTGCAGGCCGTAACGGCACAGATACGCAGTATTTT
CDR3: CASSLVAGRNGTDTQYF

length: 15
D: .
V: TRBV30
size: many
J: TRBJ2-7
DNA: TGTGCCTGGAGTGTACAGCCGGGGGCTGGGTACGAGCAGTACTTC
CDR3: CAWSVQPGAGYEQYF

length: 17
D: .
V: TRBV6-1
size: many
J: TRBJ2-7
DNA: TGTGCCAGCAGTGAAGTTGGTTGGAACACGGCCACCTACGAGCAGTACTTC
CDR3: CASSEVGWNTATYEQYF

length: 16
D: .
V: TRBV28
size: many
J: TRBJ2-1
DNA: TGTGCCAGCAGTTACCTCAGACTAGTGAGGTACAATGAGCAGTTCTTC
CDR3: CASSYLRLVRYNEQFF

length: 17
D: .
V: TRBV3-1
size: many
J: TRBJ2-1
DNA: TGTGCCAGCAGCGACCTTTCCGGAGGGGTGCTCAACAATGAGCAGTTCTTC
CDR3: CASSDLSGGVLNNEQFF

length: 16
D: .
V: TRBV28
size: many
J: TRBJ1-4
DNA: TGTGCCAGCAGTTTTGCGGGGAAGGCTCAGGATGAAAAACTGTTTTTT
CDR3: CASSFAGKAQDEKLFF

length: 15
D: TRBD2
V: TRBV4-2
size: .
J: TRBJ2-2
DNA: TGTGCCAGCAGTCAGATAGCGGGCTCCACCGGGGAGCTGTTTTTT
CDR3: CASSQIAGSTGELFF

length: 14
D: TRBD1
V: TRBV6-2/TRBV6-3
size: .
J: TRBJ2-2
DNA: TGTGCCAGCAGTGACAGGGGGCGTAACGGGGAGCTGTTTTTT
CDR3: CASSDRGRNGELFF

length: 14
D: .
V: TRBV11-2
size: .
J: TRBJ1-4
DNA: TGTGCCAGCAGCCCTTCCTTTTGGTCCGAAAAACTGTTTTTT
CDR3: CASSPSFWSEKLFF

length: 19
D: TRBD1
V: TRBV3-1
size: many
J: TRBJ2-3
DNA: TGTGCCAGCAGCCAAGGTCGTCCCACGGACAGGGCGAGGACAGATACGCAGTATTTT
CDR3: CASSQGRPTDRARTDTQYF